One sample yielded the 27 T cell receptor beta chains listed below, sequenced in a study of blood T cell repertoires in COVID-19. Here immunoSEQ multiplex PCR was the method, and the copy in TCRdb shows in-frame clones only, minus some. The sample includes fewer than 110,000 clones, around 88% seen only once; the top ten take about 3.2%. Sequenced sample: peripheral blood. These receptors were collected from a human donor in a cohort sampled during active COVID-19.

The V and J genes are TRBV5-4 and TRBJ2-7; 7 bases are shared with TRBD1. This CDR3 comprises 14 residues. Germline CDR1 is SGHNT and CDR2 is YYREEE (reference sequence). V trimming: 0 bases; J trimming: 6 bases; junction bases outside the gene matches: 6. The CDR3 loop is CASSLDRGVSEQYF. CDR3 DNA: TGTGCCAGCAGCTTGGACAGGGGTGTTAGCGAGCAGTACTTC.

The chain recombines TRBV5-5 with TRBJ2-7; 10 nucleotides align to TRBD1. Germline loops: CDR1 SGHKS, CDR2 YYEKEE (reference sequence). The CDR3 loop spans 14 amino acids. V gave up 6 bases and J gave up 3 bases; unmatched junction bases: 6. CDR3 protein: CASTWTGGFYEQYF. The CDR3 region has the DNA TGTGCCAGCACCTGGACAGGGGGATTCTACGAGCAGTACTTC.

The chain has TRBV7-7 and TRBJ2-2; 8 nucleotides match TRBD1. From germline, CDR1 is SSHAT and CDR2 FNYEAQ (reference sequence). The CDR3 has 17 residues. V gave up 3 bases and J gave up 4 bases; unmatched junction bases: 10. The chain's CDR3 is CASSFLPGQDFTGELFF. The CDR3 DNA is TGTGCCAGCAGCTTTCTACCGGGACAGGACTTCACCGGGGAGCTGTTTTTT.

This chain links TRBV2 with TRBJ2-1; a possible D gene is TRBD1 (6 bases). V lost 6 bases and J 8 bases, leaving 11 bases between the germline ends. The germline V gene encodes CDR1 SNHLY and CDR2 FYNNEI. The CDR3 contains 12 residues. CDR3 sequence (DNA): TGTGCCAGCAGACAGGGATTGGATGAGCAGTTCTTC. This sequence encodes CASRQGLDEQFF.

The chain has TRBV2 and TRBJ2-7; 7 bases fit TRBD2. This CDR3 contains 15 residues. Trimming cost V 8 bases and J 4 bases; bases outside gene matches: 14. Germline V lookup: CDR1 SNHLY, CDR2 FYNNEI. CDR3 DNA: TGTGCCAGCTGTCGGGACTCGGCCGGGGGGTACGAGCAGTACTTC. It encodes CASCRDSAGGYEQYF.

The chain joins TRBV2 to TRBJ1-2, with 7 positions matching TRBD1. The CDR3 loop spans 14 amino acids. Germline V gene data show CDR1 as SNHLY and CDR2 as FYNNEI. The trim removed 5 bases at V and 6 bases at J, leaving 9 bases unmatched. CDR3 region: CASSSDREVHGYTF. As DNA, the CDR3 is TGTGCCAGCAGTTCTGACAGGGAAGTACATGGCTACACCTTC.

This clone has only one observation. This chain connects TRBV3-1 (or the pseudogene TRBV3-2) to TRBJ2-6; D is unresolved. The CDR3 contains 18 residues. Germline V lookup: CDR1 LGHDT, CDR2 YNNKEL (reference sequence). With 3 bases removed from V and 0 bases from J, the gap between germline ends came to 15 bases. CDR3: CASSHLRLSSSGANVLTF. CDR3 nucleotide sequence: TGTGCCAGCAGCCACCTCAGGTTATCGAGCTCTGGGGCCAACGTCCTGACTTTC.

The chain couples TRBV19 to TRBJ2-1; 16 bases align to TRBD2. The CDR3 length is 19 residues. The germline CDR1 and CDR2 sequences are LNHDA and SQIVND (reference sequence). The junction had 6 bases not matched to a gene; V was cut back by 0 bases and J by 4 bases. Here the CDR3 reads CASSIEHGTSGRAYNEQFF. Written as DNA, the CDR3 is TGTGCCAGTAGTATAGAGCACGGGACTAGCGGGAGGGCATACAATGAGCAGTTCTTC. The full variable domain, in which reference TRBV19 and TRBJ2-1 provide the parts outside the CDR3, is DGGITQSPKYLFRKEGQNVTLSCEQNLNHDAMYWYRQDPGQGLRLIYYSQIVNDFQKGDIAEGYSVSREKKESFPLTVTSAQKNPTAFYLCASSIEHGTSGRAYNEQFFGPGTRLTVL.

This clone has just a few counts. The rearrangement uses TRBV6-5 and TRBJ1-5, with a possible D match to TRBD1 (6 bases). The germline gives CDR1 MNHEY, CDR2 SVGAGI. V was shortened by 5 bases and J by 3 bases, with 14 bases between the two germline ends. The CDR3 runs 15 residues. CDR3 bases: TGTGCCAGCAGTAATCGCAGGGGATACAATCAGCCCCAGCATTTT. It is translated as CASSNRRGYNQPQHF.

This clone is a singleton in its sample. The chain uses TRBV2 and TRBJ1-6; perhaps TRBD1 as D (6 bases). CDR1 is SNHLY and CDR2 is FYNNEI in the germline V gene. V lost 6 bases, J lost 5 bases, and 14 bases lay in between. This CDR3 contains 15 residues. The CDR3 coding sequence is TGTGCCAGCAGGGAATTGGACAGCAATAATTCACCCCTCCACTTT. Protein sequence: CASRELDSNNSPLHF.

The chain combines TRBV15 with TRBJ2-1, with D possibly being TRBD2 (6 bases). Germline CDR1 and CDR2: LNHNV and YYDKDF (reference sequence). V gave up 4 bases and J gave up 0 bases, with 22 bases separating them. This CDR3 is 19 amino acids long. CDR3 residues: CATSTKSGRRRGSYNEQFF. The CDR3 DNA follows: TGTGCCACCAGCACAAAATCCGGACGACGGCGGGGCTCCTACAATGAGCAGTTCTTC.

The chain joins TRBV28 to TRBJ2-7; the match to TRBD1 covers 8 bases. Germline-derived CDR1 and CDR2 are MDHEN and SYDVKM. Unmatched junction bases numbered 7, after V lost 2 bases and J lost 7 bases. The CDR3 loop spans 14 amino acids. The DNA of the CDR3 is TGTGCCAGCAGTTTAATGCAGGGGGCGGGGGAGCAGTACTTC. As protein: CASSLMQGAGEQYF. Together with reference TRBV28 and TRBJ2-7, the CDR3 gives the full variable domain: DVKVTQSSRYLVKRTGEKVFLECVQDMDHENMFWYRQDPGLGLRLIYFSYDVKMKEKGDIPEGYSVSREKKERFSLILESASTNQTSMYLCASSLMQGAGEQYFGPGTRLTVT.

The rearrangement links TRBV7-9 to TRBJ1-1; TRBD1 is a possible D gene (6 bases). The germline gives CDR1 SEHNR, CDR2 FQNEAQ (reference sequence). V was shortened by 1 base and J by 4 bases, with 19 bases between the two germline ends. The CDR3 loop spans 17 amino acids. The CDR3 nucleotides read TGTGCCAGCAGCTTAGGGGGGACATCTGGAGACCCCACTGAAGCTTTCTTT. This encodes CASSLGGTSGDPTEAFF. Together with reference TRBV7-9 and TRBJ1-1, the CDR3 gives the full variable domain: DTGVSQNPRHKITKRGQNVTFRCDPISEHNRLYWYRQTLGQGPEFLTYFQNEAQLEKSRLLSDRFSAERPKGSFSTLEIQRTEQGDSAMYLCASSLGGTSGDPTEAFFGQGTRLTVV.

J is TRBJ2-5 and V is TRBV9; TRBD2 is a possible D gene (6 bases). The CDR3 length is 15 residues. Germline values: CDR1 SGDLS, CDR2 YYNGEE. V was clipped by 0 bases and J by 6 bases, with 15 bases between them. CDR3 nucleotides: TGTGCCAGCAGCGTAGGAGGGACTCCCAAACAGACCCAGTACTTC. Its protein product is CASSVGGTPKQTQYF.

The rearrangement uses TRBV4-1 and TRBJ1-1; tentatively, D is TRBD1 (6 bases). Germline V gene lookup returns CDR1 MGHRA and CDR2 YSYEKL. Deletions cut 1 base from V and 6 bases from J, with 15 bases between. The CDR3 is made up of 15 amino acids. The CDR3 coding sequence is TGCGCCAGCAGCCAAGGGTCGACAGGAACCCCTGAAGCTTTCTTT. Encoded protein: CASSQGSTGTPEAFF.

This chain uses TRBV6-5 with TRBJ1-6; TRBD1 agrees at 8 bases. J was trimmed by 7 bases and V by 3 bases; bases with no gene match: 2. This CDR3 has 14 residues. CDR1 is MNHEY, CDR2 SVGAGI, per germline. CDR3 loop: CASSYTGGNSPLHF. The CDR3 DNA reads as TGTGCCAGCAGTTATACAGGGGGGAATTCACCCCTCCACTTT.

The chain combines TRBV5-1 with TRBJ2-3, with D hard to call. The V gene's germline CDR1 is SGHRS and CDR2 YFSETQ. The CDR3 covers 14 residues. V lost 0 bases and J 3 bases, leaving 8 bases between the germline ends. The CDR3 coding sequence is TGCGCCAGCAGCTTGGTGCAGCGTACAGATACGCAGTATTTT. Translated: CASSLVQRTDTQYF.

This rearrangement joins TRBV19 to TRBJ1-5, with 7 bases identical to TRBD1. The germline V gene has CDR1 LNHDA and CDR2 SQIVND (reference sequence). The CDR3 runs 15 residues. J was trimmed by 3 bases and V by 4 bases; bases with no gene match: 6. The CDR3 region is CASSKGTVANQPQHF. The DNA of the CDR3 is TGTGCCAGTAGTAAGGGGACAGTAGCCAATCAGCCCCAGCATTTT.

The chain has TRBV11-2 and TRBJ2-7; D gene ambiguous. This CDR3 region has 14 residues. The germline gives CDR1 SGHAT, CDR2 FQNNGV. V was pared by 5 bases and J by 2 bases, with 13 bases between. The CDR3 here is CASSRGAQPYEQYF. Here the CDR3 DNA reads TGTGCCAGCAGCAGAGGAGCCCAACCCTACGAGCAGTACTTC.

The V and J genes are TRBV3-1 (or the pseudogene TRBV3-2) and TRBJ1-6; 11 bases align to TRBD1. Germline-derived CDR1 and CDR2 are LGHDT and YNNKEL (reference sequence). V lost 3 bases to trimming and J lost 9 bases; unmatched junction nucleotides: 1. This CDR3 has 14 residues. The CDR3 nucleotides are TGTGCCAGCAGCCAGGGACAGGGGGGTTCACCCCTCCACTTT. It encodes CASSQGQGGSPLHF.

The chain joins TRBV4-1 to TRBJ1-5; D is uncertain. CDR3 length: 15 residues. The germline V gene has CDR1 MGHRA and CDR2 YSYEKL. With 1 base removed from V and 8 bases from J, the gap between germline ends came to 15 bases. CDR3 loop: CASSQGRGYDKPQHF. CDR3 coding DNA: TGCGCCAGCAGCCAAGGGAGAGGGTATGATAAGCCCCAGCATTTT.

This chain uses TRBV9 with TRBJ2-4; the D gene is possibly TRBD1 (6 bases). In germline, CDR1 is SGDLS, CDR2 YYNGEE. This CDR3 is 11 amino acids long. V lost 4 bases and J 11 bases, leaving 10 bases between the germline ends. CDR3 protein: CASSSGQFQYF. The CDR3 DNA reads as TGTGCCAGCAGCAGTGGACAGTTTCAGTACTTC.

The chain has TRBV19 and TRBJ1-1; no clear D. The CDR3 is made up of 15 amino acids. The germline V gene has CDR1 LNHDA and CDR2 SQIVND (reference sequence). V lost 3 bases to trimming and J lost 1 base, with 12 bases between them. As DNA, the CDR3 is TGTGCCAGTAGTATGGTCAGTTCGGGGAACACTGAAGCTTTCTTT. Protein sequence: CASSMVSSGNTEAFF.

V usage is TRBV6-5 and J usage is TRBJ1-1; D may be TRBD1 (5 bases). V lost 4 bases to trimming and J lost 0 bases, with 6 bases between them. The germline gives CDR1 MNHEY, CDR2 SVGAGI. This CDR3 spans 13 amino acids. This CDR3 is CASSWGLNTEAFF. The CDR3 region has the DNA TGTGCCAGCAGTTGGGGCTTGAACACTGAAGCTTTCTTT.

This clone was seen only once. The V and J genes are TRBV5-1 and TRBJ2-7; no reliable D call. Germline V gives CDR1 SGHRS, CDR2 YFSETQ. With 4 bases removed from V and 2 bases from J, the gap between germline ends came to 13 bases. The CDR3 runs to 14 residues. This CDR3 reads CASSRRLEPYEQYF. The CDR3, as DNA: TGCGCCAGCAGCCGGAGACTTGAACCCTACGAGCAGTACTTC.

The V gene is TRBV3-1 (or the pseudogene TRBV3-2), the J gene TRBJ2-2, with a weak D call TRBD1 (5 bases). The CDR3 totals 15 residues. Germline lookup yields CDR1 LGHDT and CDR2 YNNKEL (reference sequence). The ends were cut back, 1 base at V and 4 bases at J, with 10 bases in the middle. CDR3 region: CASSQGVQGTGELFF. CDR3 DNA sequence: TGTGCCAGCAGCCAAGGGGTTCAGGGCACCGGGGAGCTGTTTTTT.

The gene calls are TRBV27 and TRBJ1-2, with D maybe TRBD1 (6 bases). The V and J ends lost 4 bases and 5 bases respectively, with 14 bases between them. The CDR3 totals 14 residues. Germline V gene lookup returns CDR1 MNHEY and CDR2 SMNVEV (reference sequence). The CDR3 sequence: CASSSDRRLYGYTF. CDR3 nucleotide sequence: TGTGCCAGCAGTTCTGACAGGCGCTTATATGGCTACACCTTC.